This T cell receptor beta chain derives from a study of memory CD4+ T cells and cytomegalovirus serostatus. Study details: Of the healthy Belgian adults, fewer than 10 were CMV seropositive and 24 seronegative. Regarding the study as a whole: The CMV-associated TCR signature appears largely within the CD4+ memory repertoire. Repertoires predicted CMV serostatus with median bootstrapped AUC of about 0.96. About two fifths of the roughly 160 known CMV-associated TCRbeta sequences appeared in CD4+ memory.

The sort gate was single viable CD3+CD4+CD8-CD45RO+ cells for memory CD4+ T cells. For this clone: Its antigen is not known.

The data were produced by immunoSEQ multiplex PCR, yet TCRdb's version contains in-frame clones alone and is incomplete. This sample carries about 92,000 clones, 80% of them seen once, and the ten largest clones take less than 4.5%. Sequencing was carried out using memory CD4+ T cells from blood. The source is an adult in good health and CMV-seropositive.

CDR3 residues: CASSYVGGQGRPSHQPQHF. The CDR3 DNA is TGTGCCAGCAGCTACGTGGGCGGACAGGGGAGGCCTAGCCATCAGCCCCAGCATTTT. The J gene is TRBJ1-5, the V gene TRBV21-1; TRBD1 reflects the table's D call only, with no check against the DNA. TRBV21-1 is flagged as a pseudogene. The CDR3 runs to 19 residues.